This T cell receptor (beta chain) appears in the sequencing data of a study of CD8 T cells in ankylosing spondylitis. Whole-study findings and limits: Before this, some motif variants had been reported in reactive arthritis synovial fluid and blood. In ankylosing spondylitis blood, a motif of seven or eight highly homologous TCR beta variants appeared characteristic. Disease-linked clones had a CD8+ phenotype and relatively low frequency in peripheral blood.

Germline V gene lookup returns CDR1 MNHNS and CDR2 SASEGT. V was shortened by 6 bases and J by 0 bases, with 9 bases between the two germline ends. This CDR3 contains 14 residues. Preparation of TCR beta libraries was done by quantitative 5'-RACE with molecular barcodes. Each CDR3 protein gets one entry after TCRdb re-called the 5' RACE reads with MiXCR. The sample carries roughly 30,000 distinct CDR3 sequences, 14% recorded once. As to this clonotype: Antigen specificity is unknown.

This TCR derives from a male donor with ankylosing spondylitis or in good health (not recorded which). The chain recombines TRBV6-1 with TRBJ1-5; D unresolved. Material: blood. The CDR3: CASRDHHSNQPQHF. The CDR3 DNA reads as TGTGCCAGCAGGGACCATCATAGCAATCAGCCCCAGCATTTT.